Listed below are T cell receptor beta chains from one sample, sequenced in a study of blood T cell repertoires in COVID-19. The table came from immunoSEQ multiplex PCR; TCRdb's copy has only in-frame clones and leaves some out. Found here are 300,000 or so clones, around four fifths of them singletons; the top ten hold over 3.5%. Material: peripheral blood. These receptors came from a woman aged 45-65 years with active or convalescent COVID-19. Each CDR3 is given with its conserved first and last residue. The order of the fields is clone size, J gene, V gene, D gene, CDR3 DNA, CDR3 protein. The D gene is left open where the match is weak. Size values are once, few and many counts, or a class for expanded clones, and some rows have none.

>once|TRBJ1-6|TRBV28|NA
TGTGCCAGCAGTTCGGTGGCCTATAATTCACCCCTCCACTTT
CASSSVAYNSPLHF
>NA|TRBJ1-5|TRBV6-2/TRBV6-3|TRBD1
TGTGCCAGCAGTCCCGGGACAGTCGACCCGCCCCAGCATTTT
CASSPGTVDPPQHF
>NA|TRBJ2-1|TRBV2|TRBD2
TGTGCCAGCAGGGAGCGGGAGGGCCGAAATGAGCAGTTCTTC
CASREREGRNEQFF
>NA|TRBJ1-3|TRBV29-1|TRBD1
TGCAGCGTTGAAGTCTTAGGAGGGTACAGGGGTGGAAACACCATATATTTT
CSVEVLGGYRGGNTIYF
>NA|TRBJ1-1|TRBV5-1|NA
TGCGCCAGCAGCTTGGACAGGCAGAACACTGAAGCTTTCTTT
CASSLDRQNTEAFF
>NA|TRBJ2-7|TRBV3-1/TRBV3-2|TRBD2
TGTGCCAGCAGCCAAGATCGGCGGGGCGGGAGGTCTTACGAGCAGTACTTC
CASSQDRRGGRSYEQYF
>NA|TRBJ1-1|TRBV30|TRBD1
TGTGCCTGGAAAGTAGGCGGGACAGCGAACACTGAAGCTTTCTTT
CAWKVGGTANTEAFF
>NA|TRBJ2-1|TRBV18|NA
TGTGCCAGCTCACCAGCGGGCCAGGAAAGTGAGATGTTCTTC
CASSPAGQESEMFF
>NA|TRBJ1-1|TRBV7-6|NA
TGTGCCAGCAGCTTAAAATTGGGGGGGATCGTAGCTTTCTTT
CASSLKLGGIVAFF
>NA|TRBJ2-1|TRBV7-9|TRBD2
TGTGCCAGCAGCTTCAGCGGGAGGCGGTACAATGAGCAGTTCTTC
CASSFSGRRYNEQFF
>NA|TRBJ2-3|TRBV29-1|NA
TGCAGCGTCGTCAGGGATATTGGCACAGATACGCAGTATTTT
CSVVRDIGTDTQYF
>NA|TRBJ1-1|TRBV12-5|NA
TGTGCTAGTGGTTTGGTACAATGGGCAGCCATGAACACTGAAGCTTTCTTT
CASGLVQWAAMNTEAFF
>NA|TRBJ2-6|TRBV7-3|NA
TGTGCCAGCAGCCCCCGAGGAGGTCCCGGGGCCAACGTCCTGACTTTC
CASSPRGGPGANVLTF
>NA|TRBJ2-3|TRBV29-1|TRBD1
TGCAGCGTTACCCGGAGGACAGGGGGAACAGATACGCAGTATTTT
CSVTRRTGGTDTQYF
>NA|TRBJ2-1|TRBV27|TRBD1
TGTGCCAGCAGGGGACAGGGCTCCTACAATGAGCAGTTCTTC
CASRGQGSYNEQFF
>NA|TRBJ1-2|TRBV15|TRBD1
TGTGCCACCAGCAGACCCTCCGCGACAGGGAACTATGGCTACACCTTC
CATSRPSATGNYGYTF
>NA|TRBJ2-1|TRBV6-4|TRBD2
TGTGCCAGCAGTGACCTCCCGACCGGGACTACCAATGAGCAGTTCTTC
CASSDLPTGTTNEQFF
>NA|TRBJ1-2|TRBV15|TRBD1
TGTGCCACCAGCACGACAGGGGTTGGCACCTTC
CATSTTGVGTF
>NA|TRBJ1-1|TRBV6-6|NA
TGTGCCAGCAGTTCGGGGGGATACACTGAAGCTTTCTTT
CASSSGGYTEAFF
>NA|TRBJ2-1|TRBV27|TRBD2
TGTGCCAGCAGTTTAGGTCTAGCGGGATACAATGAGCAGTTCTTC
CASSLGLAGYNEQFF
>NA|TRBJ1-1|TRBV6-5|TRBD1
TGTGCCAGCAGTCGACAGGGTAAGACCGCTGAAGCTTTCTTT
CASSRQGKTAEAFF
>NA|TRBJ1-2|TRBV24-1|TRBD1
TGTGCCACCAGTGAGGGGACAGGGACTTTCTATGGCTACACCTTC
CATSEGTGTFYGYTF
>NA|TRBJ1-6|TRBV6-5|NA
TGTGCCAGCAGTACTCAGGGCTATAATTCACCCCTCCACTTT
CASSTQGYNSPLHF
>few|TRBJ1-4|TRBV6-5|NA
TGTGCCAGCAGTTACGGGGGGGGAAAAGGTGAAAAACTGTTTTTT
CASSYGGGKGEKLFF
>NA|TRBJ2-3|TRBV28|TRBD2
TGTGCCAGCAGCCGGGGGGTGGGCACAGATACGCAGTATTTT
CASSRGVGTDTQYF
>NA|TRBJ2-3|TRBV11-1|TRBD1
TGTGCCAGCAGCAGGGGGCCTACTAGCACAGATACGCAGTATTTT
CASSRGPTSTDTQYF
>NA|TRBJ2-1|TRBV7-2|NA
TGTGCCAGCAGCTTCTTCGGGAATGAGCAGTTCTTC
CASSFFGNEQFF
>NA|TRBJ1-1|TRBV3-1/TRBV3-2|NA
TGTGCCAGCAGCCAAGGGCTGGGGGCGGTTGAAGCTTTCTTT
CASSQGLGAVEAFF
>NA|TRBJ2-1|TRBV15|NA
TGTGCCACCAGCAGAGATCTAGGGGATAGCTCCTACAATGAGCAGTTCTTC
CATSRDLGDSSYNEQFF
>NA|TRBJ1-2|TRBV19|TRBD1
TGTGCCAGTAGTATAGCGGACAGGGGCCATGGCTACACCTTC
CASSIADRGHGYTF
>NA|TRBJ2-3|TRBV4-2|NA
TGTGCCAGCAGCCAAGACGGGTATACGCAGTATTTT
CASSQDGYTQYF
>NA|TRBJ1-3|TRBV7-9|TRBD1
TGTGCCAGCAGCTTAGTCCCAGGGGGTCTCGGAAACACCATATATTTT
CASSLVPGGLGNTIYF
>NA|TRBJ2-2|TRBV9|TRBD1
TGTGCCAGCAGCGTGGGCGTGGTGGTCAGGGGGCCGATCTTTCGCACCGGGGAGCTGTTTTTT
CASSVGVVVRGPIFRTGELFF
>NA|TRBJ1-2|TRBV29-1|NA
TGCAGCGTCCCAAGGGGGGGAACAGGTGGCTACACCTTC
CSVPRGGTGGYTF
>once|TRBJ1-5|TRBV19|NA
TGTGCCAGTCAGGGGTGGTTCCAGCCCCAGCATTTT
CASQGWFQPQHF
>NA|TRBJ2-3|TRBV7-3|TRBD1
TGTGCCAGCGCACAGGGGGCGGGGGATACGCAGTATTTT
CASAQGAGDTQYF
>NA|TRBJ1-1|TRBV29-1|NA
TGCAGCGTTGTCATTTCTGAAGCTTTCTTT
CSVVISEAFF
>NA|TRBJ1-1|TRBV5-6|NA
TGTGCCAGCAGCTTGGTTGAGGCACTGAACACTGAAGCTTTCTTT
CASSLVEALNTEAFF
>NA|TRBJ1-2|TRBV7-2|NA
TGTGCCAGCAGCCTACCTTGGAGTGTAGTAGGGAGGGGCTACACCTTC
CASSLPWSVVGRGYTF
>NA|TRBJ1-3|TRBV7-6|NA
TGTGCCAGCAGCCGAGGGAGTCCGGAATTAGATGGAAACACCATATATTTT
CASSRGSPELDGNTIYF
>NA|TRBJ1-1|TRBV25-1|TRBD1
TGTGCCAGCAGTGTTGGCCCAGGGGGCGCGGGAGCTTTCTTT
CASSVGPGGAGAFF
>few|TRBJ1-6|TRBV5-6|NA
TGTGCCAGCAGCTTGGATCTTCAGAATTCACCCCTCCACTTT
CASSLDLQNSPLHF
>NA|TRBJ1-1|TRBV2|TRBD1
TGTGCCAGCCCCACCGGGACAGGGACCCCAGCTTTCTTT
CASPTGTGTPAFF
>NA|TRBJ2-1|TRBV11-2|TRBD2
TGTGCCAGCAGCTCGGGACTAGCGGGAGGGGGGAATGAGCAGTTCTTC
CASSSGLAGGGNEQFF
>NA|TRBJ1-6|TRBV6-5|NA
TGTGCCAGCAGTACCGGGGGGTATAATTCACCCCTCCACTTT
CASSTGGYNSPLHF
>NA|TRBJ2-2|TRBV7-9|TRBD1
TGTGCCAGCAGCTTAGCCGGGACAGGGGGCCCCGGGGAGCTGTTTTTT
CASSLAGTGGPGELFF
>NA|TRBJ2-1|TRBV7-8|TRBD2
TGTGCCAGCAGCTCGGGACTAGTACAACACAATGAGCAGTTCTTC
CASSSGLVQHNEQFF
>NA|TRBJ2-1|TRBV19|NA
TGTGCCAGTAGCTGGACTAACCCGGGCAATGAGCAGTTCTTC
CASSWTNPGNEQFF
>NA|TRBJ2-1|TRBV6-2/TRBV6-3|TRBD2
TGTGCCAGCAGCCCCAGCGGGGTTTCTGGCAATGAGCAGTTCTTC
CASSPSGVSGNEQFF
>once|TRBJ2-2|TRBV4-1|TRBD2
TGCGCCAGCAGCAGCCCTAGCGGGAGTATCACCGGGGAGCTGTTTTTT
CASSSPSGSITGELFF
>NA|TRBJ1-6|TRBV6-1|NA
TGTGCCAGCAGTGAGTTGAGGTGGGATAATTCACCCCTCCACTTT
CASSELRWDNSPLHF
>NA|TRBJ1-5|TRBV2|TRBD1
TGTGCCAGCAGAGGACAGGGCGCCCTATGGTATAGCAATCAGCCCCAGCATTTT
CASRGQGALWYSNQPQHF
>NA|TRBJ2-2|TRBV27|TRBD2
TGTGCCAGCCGACTAGCGGGAGGAAGCACCGGGGAGCTGTTTTTT
CASRLAGGSTGELFF
>NA|TRBJ1-5|TRBV7-5|NA
NA
CVGTGNQPQHF
>NA|TRBJ2-1|TRBV19|TRBD2
TGTGCCAGTAGTATGAGACTAGCGGGAGTGGCAGAGACCTACAATGAGCAGTTCTTC
CASSMRLAGVAETYNEQFF
>NA|TRBJ2-1|TRBV6-5|TRBD2
TGTGCCAGCAGTTCGATGGGACTAGCGAGGAATGAGCAGTTCTTC
CASSSMGLARNEQFF
>many|TRBJ1-3|TRBV3-1/TRBV3-2|TRBD1
TGTGCCAGCAGCCAAGCCCGGGACAGCTCTGGAAACACCATATATTTT
CASSQARDSSGNTIYF